This T cell receptor beta chain was profiled in a study of blood T cells in healthy people across ages. Donation came from healthy Caucasian individuals in Russia who were aged about 6 to 90. Germline assignment: CDR1 KGHSH and CDR2 LQKENI. Trimming took 4 bases from V and 3 from J, leaving 18 bases between them. CDR3 length equals 16 residues. This clonotype occurred a few times. Combining a sample-barcoded 5' primer with a J-beta primer mix, a second PCR ran for roughly 7 to 11 cycles. TCRdb redid the calling of the 5' RACE reads with MiXCR, one entry per CDR3 protein. The repertoire holds about 680,000 distinct CDR3 sequences, with 45% to 50% as singletons.

Sequencing input: blood. This TCR was recovered from a woman aged 55-69 years in good health. The genes are TRBV18 and TRBJ1-1, with a tentative D call TRBD1 (6 bases). CDR3 bases: TGTGCCAGCTCACAACACGTAACAGGGCTCTACACTGAAGCTTTCTTT. Residues: CASSQHVTGLYTEAFF.